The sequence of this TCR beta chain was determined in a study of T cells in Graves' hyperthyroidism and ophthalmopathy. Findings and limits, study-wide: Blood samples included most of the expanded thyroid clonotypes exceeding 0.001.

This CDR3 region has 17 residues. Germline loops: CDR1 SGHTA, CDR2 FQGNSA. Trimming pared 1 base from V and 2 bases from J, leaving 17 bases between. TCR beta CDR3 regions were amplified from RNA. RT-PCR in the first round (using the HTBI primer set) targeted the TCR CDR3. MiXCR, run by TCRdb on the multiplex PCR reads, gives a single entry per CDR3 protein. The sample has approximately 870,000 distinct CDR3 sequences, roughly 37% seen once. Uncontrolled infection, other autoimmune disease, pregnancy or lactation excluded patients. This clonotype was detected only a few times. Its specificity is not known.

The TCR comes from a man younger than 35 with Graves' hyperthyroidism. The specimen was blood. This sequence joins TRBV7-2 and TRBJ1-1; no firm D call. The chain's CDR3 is CASSLENLWPGNTEAFF. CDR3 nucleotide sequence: TGTGCCAGCAGCTTAGAAAACCTCTGGCCGGGCAACACTGAAGCTTTCTTT.